One and the same sample provided the 24 T cell receptor beta chains below, sequenced in a study of blood T cell repertoires in COVID-19. Sequencing used immunoSEQ multiplex PCR; TCRdb keeps in-frame clones, though not all of them. Altogether 270,000 or so clones are present, 83% being singletons, with the ten largest covering more than 8%. The sequencing input was peripheral blood. The receptors were sampled from a woman in her forties or fifties who had recovered from COVID-19.

The chain recombines TRBV19 with TRBJ2-7, with D unresolved. V shed 3 bases and J shed 3 bases, with 15 bases lying between them. The germline gives CDR1 LNHDA, CDR2 SQIVND (reference sequence). This CDR3 is built from 15 residues. CDR3 in amino acids: CASSIVSGSFYEQYF. CDR3 sequence (DNA): TGTGCCAGTAGTATTGTTTCCGGGTCCTTCTACGAGCAGTACTTC.

The chain employs TRBV21-1 and TRBJ2-1; the table's D call, TRBD2, was not checked against the DNA. TRBV21-1 is a pseudogene segment. This CDR3 spans 16 amino acids. The CDR3 protein is CASSKTGTSGSYEQFF. Written as DNA, the CDR3 is TGTGCCAGCAGCAAAACCGGGACTAGCGGGAGTTATGAGCAGTTCTTC.

The rearrangement links TRBV18 to TRBJ2-2; 10 bases align to TRBD2. From germline, CDR1 is KGHSH and CDR2 LQKENI. The CDR3 length is 17 residues. Trimming removed 0 bases from V and 4 bases from J; junction bases left unmatched: 5. CDR3 DNA sequence: TGTGCCAGCTCACCACCGTGGGTAGCGGGAGGCACCGGGGAGCTGTTTTTT. Its translation: CASSPPWVAGGTGELFF.

V usage is TRBV7-9 and J usage is TRBJ2-2, with unresolved D. The CDR3 has 16 amino acids. With 4 bases removed from V and 7 bases from J, the gap between germline ends came to 19 bases. The germline CDR1 and CDR2 sequences are SEHNR and FQNEAQ (reference sequence). CDR3 amino acids: CASSSFAVELSGELFF. In nucleotides, the CDR3 is TGTGCCAGCAGCTCATTTGCCGTGGAGCTTAGCGGGGAGCTGTTTTTT. The variable domain in full, completed from reference TRBV7-9 and TRBJ2-2, reads DTGVSQNPRHKITKRGQNVTFRCDPISEHNRLYWYRQTLGQGPEFLTYFQNEAQLEKSRLLSDRFSAERPKGSFSTLEIQRTEQGDSAMYLCASSSFAVELSGELFFGEGSRLTVL.

The chain couples TRBV30 to TRBJ2-2; tentative D call: TRBD1 (8 bases). The V end was cut by 2 bases, the J end by 7 bases, with 20 bases between. This CDR3 is 16 amino acids long. Germline loops: CDR1 GTSNPN, CDR2 SVGIG (reference sequence). The CDR3 DNA is TGTGCCTGGAGTCAAAAACAGGGGGGGATTTACGGGGAGCTGTTTTTT. Translated, it gives CAWSQKQGGIYGELFF.

The chain uses TRBV28 and TRBJ2-7; 7 nucleotides line up with TRBD1. V was clipped by 7 bases and J by 2 bases; unmatched bases: 8. Germline V gives CDR1 MDHEN, CDR2 SYDVKM. The CDR3 totals 14 residues. The CDR3 is CASTGAGTAYEQYF. CDR3 nucleotide sequence: TGTGCCAGCACCGGAGCCGGGACAGCCTACGAGCAGTACTTC.

This CDR3 reads CAGGGLTYEQYF. CDR3 bases: TGTGCCGGGGGGGGACTGACCTACGAGCAGTACTTC. This chain links TRBV7-9 with TRBJ2-7, with TRBD2 identical over 7 bases. V lost 11 bases, J lost 2 bases, and 6 bases stayed unmatched. Germline CDR1 is SEHNR and CDR2 is FQNEAQ (reference sequence). The CDR3 sequence is 12 residues long.

The chain joins TRBV27 to TRBJ2-1, with a weak D call TRBD2 (7 bases). Trimming shortened V by 3 bases and J by 7 bases, and 16 bases separated the two germline ends. The V gene's germline CDR1 is MNHEY and CDR2 SMNVEV (reference sequence). The CDR3 is made up of 15 amino acids. CDR3 amino acids: CASSLGAGAANEQFF. The CDR3 DNA follows: TGTGCCAGCAGTTTGGGGGCGGGGGCGGCAAATGAGCAGTTCTTC.

This clone showed up just a few times. The chain combines TRBV10-3 with TRBJ2-3, with 9 bases fitting TRBD2. CDR3 length equals 14 residues. CDR1 and CDR2 (germline): ENHRY, SYGVKD. With V trimmed by 11 bases and J by 1 base, 7 bases remained unmatched. Here the CDR3 DNA reads TGTGCCGTGTGGCGGGAGGGCGGCACAGATACGCAGTATTTT. This translates into CAVWREGGTDTQYF.

Note on this clone: This sample includes further DNA sequences coding for the same CDR3. The chain combines TRBV18 with TRBJ1-5; no reliable D call. The CDR3 runs 14 residues. V lost 2 bases, J lost 2 bases, and 7 bases lay in between. Germline CDR1 reads KGHSH; CDR2 reads LQKENI. CDR3 sequence: CASSPGTGNQPQHF. DNA of the CDR3: TGTGCCAGCTCACCAGGCACAGGCAATCAGCCCCAGCATTTT. Full variable domain (rest looked up from reference TRBV18 and TRBJ1-5): NAGVMQNPRHLVRRRGQEARLRCSPMKGHSHVYWYRQLPEEGLKFMVYLQKENIIDESGMPKERFSAEFPKEGPSILRIQQVVRGDSAAYFCASSPGTGNQPQHFGDGTRLSIL.

The chain is built from TRBV7-6 and TRBJ2-7, with 7 bases identical to TRBD1. V lost 1 base, J lost 2 bases, and 8 bases stayed unmatched. The CDR3 is made up of 16 amino acids. Germline V gene sequence: CDR1 SGHVS, CDR2 FNYEAQ. CDR3: CASSLGPPGQTYEQYF. The DNA for the CDR3 is TGTGCCAGCAGCTTAGGCCCTCCGGGACAGACCTACGAGCAGTACTTC. Full variable domain (missing parts from reference TRBV7-6 and TRBJ2-7): GAGVSQSPRYKVTKRGQDVALRCDPISGHVSLYWYRQALGQGPEFLTYFNYEAQQDKSGLPNDRFSAERPEGSISTLTIQRTEQRDSAMYRCASSLGPPGQTYEQYFGPGTRLTVT.

The rearrangement uses TRBV28 and TRBJ1-4, with 10 positions matching TRBD1. CDR1 and CDR2 (germline): MDHEN, SYDVKM. CDR3 size: 15 residues. The V and J ends lost 1 base and 8 bases, in that order; junction bases with no gene match: 4. The chain's CDR3 is CASSLYGTGDEKLFF. For the CDR3, the DNA is TGTGCCAGCAGTTTATACGGGACAGGGGACGAAAAACTGTTTTTT.

V is TRBV6-5 and J is TRBJ1-3; 11 nucleotides match TRBD1. V was pared by 4 bases and J by 4 bases, with 3 bases of the junction left unmatched. The CDR3 is 15 amino acids. CDR1 and CDR2 (germline): MNHEY, SVGAGI. CDR3 amino acids: CASSSGTGGGNTIYF. DNA of the CDR3: TGTGCCAGCAGTTCCGGGACAGGGGGAGGAAACACCATATATTTT.

This clone came up a few times. The chain uses TRBV6-5 and TRBJ1-3, with D possibly being TRBD1 (6 bases). Germline V gene data show CDR1 as MNHEY and CDR2 as SVGAGI. The CDR3 length is 15 residues. Between the trimmed V and J ends, which lost 6 bases and 0 bases, there was a span of 12 bases. The DNA for the CDR3 is TGTGCCAGCAGACAGGGACATTTCTCTGGAAACACCATATATTTT. Translation: CASRQGHFSGNTIYF.

This clone has a single count. The V call is TRBV24-1, the J call TRBJ1-6, with 10 bases lining up with TRBD1. Germline CDR1 is KGHDR and CDR2 is SFDVKD. V shed 5 bases, J shed 5 bases, and the junction held 2 bases outside the gene matches. This CDR3 is 15 amino acids long. In DNA form, the CDR3 reads TGTGCCACCAGTGTTGGACAGGGGGATAATTCACCCCTCCACTTT. Encoded protein: CATSVGQGDNSPLHF.

J is TRBJ2-3 and V is TRBV18; 9 nucleotides line up with TRBD2. V dropped 6 bases and J dropped 3; count of bases not matched to a gene: 7. Germline loops: CDR1 KGHSH, CDR2 LQKENI. The CDR3 extends over 15 amino acids. CDR3: CASSAFSGRTDTQYF. The CDR3 nucleotides read TGTGCCAGCTCGGCCTTTAGCGGGAGAACAGATACGCAGTATTTT.

The chain is built from TRBV14 and TRBJ1-1; D is uncertain. Between the trimmed V and J ends, which lost 4 bases and 2 bases, there was a span of 8 bases. Germline assignment: CDR1 SGHDN and CDR2 FVKESK. The CDR3 loop spans 13 amino acids. The CDR3, as DNA: TGTGCCAGCAGCCCCAGTAGCAACACTGAAGCTTTCTTT. It codes for CASSPSSNTEAFF.

About this clone itself: Within the sample, other DNA sequences also encode this same CDR3. The chain links TRBV6-2 or TRBV6-3 to TRBJ1-1, with D tentatively TRBD1 (5 bases). Looked up from germline, CDR1 is MNHEY and CDR2 is SVGEGT. The CDR3 totals 14 residues. Deletions cut 0 bases from V and 1 base from J, with 6 bases between. CDR3 loop: CASSYSGGNTEAFF. In DNA form, the CDR3 reads TGTGCCAGCAGTTACTCGGGGGGGAACACTGAAGCTTTCTTT.

V and J are TRBV28 and TRBJ2-3, with 8 bases that match TRBD2. The germline V gene encodes CDR1 MDHEN and CDR2 SYDVKM. The CDR3 is made up of 14 amino acids. With 7 bases clipped from V and 6 bases from J, the junction kept 9 bases outside the gene matches. CDR3 coding DNA: TGTGCCAGCATCCTTAGCGGGGTCCCGGATACGCAGTATTTT. Amino acids: CASILSGVPDTQYF.

The chain has TRBV29-1 and TRBJ1-5; tentative D call: TRBD1 (5 bases). The CDR3 is 13 amino acids. The germline V gene encodes CDR1 SQVTM and CDR2 ANQGSEA. Between the trimmed V and J ends, which lost 4 bases and 3 bases, there was a span of 10 bases. As DNA, the CDR3 is TGCAGCGTTGCTCCGACAGCCAATCAGCCCCAGCATTTT. Its protein is CSVAPTANQPQHF. Full variable domain (rest looked up from reference TRBV29-1 and TRBJ1-5): SAVISQKPSRDICQRGTSLTIQCQVDSQVTMMFWYRQQPGQSLTLIATANQGSEATYESGFVIDKFPISRPNLTFSTLTVSNMSPEDSSIYLCSVAPTANQPQHFGDGTRLSIL.

This clone was observed once. The chain combines TRBV20-1 with TRBJ2-7; 13 nucleotides line up with TRBD2. The ends lost 3 bases at V and 3 bases at J; junction bases unmatched: 8. This CDR3 has 16 amino acids. Per germline, CDR1 DFQATT and CDR2 SNEGSKA (reference sequence). The CDR3 sequence is CSASASGTSGVYEQYF. The CDR3 DNA reads as TGCAGTGCTAGTGCCTCCGGGACTAGCGGGGTCTACGAGCAGTACTTC.

This clone was observed a few times. This chain connects TRBV5-1 to TRBJ1-2, with 10 bases aligning to TRBD1. The ends lost 4 bases at V and 4 bases at J; junction bases unmatched: 4. This CDR3 comprises 14 residues. In germline, CDR1 is SGHRS, CDR2 YFSETQ. The CDR3 DNA reads TGCGCCAGCAGCCCGGGACAGGGGATCTATGGCTACACCTTC. This encodes CASSPGQGIYGYTF.

In this sample, this clone turned up a few times. The genes are TRBV4-3 and TRBJ2-1; the D is unclear. CDR1 and CDR2 (germline): LGHNA, YSLEER. V lost 0 bases and J 3 bases, leaving 15 bases between the germline ends. CDR3 length: 17 residues. Written as DNA, the CDR3 is TGCGCCAGCAGCCAAGATGCGAGTGACTGGAACTACAATGAGCAGTTCTTC. Its protein is CASSQDASDWNYNEQFF.

This sequence joins TRBV28 and TRBJ2-5; 8 nucleotides line up with TRBD2. CDR3 size: 15 residues. The germline gives CDR1 MDHEN, CDR2 SYDVKM. With V trimmed by 5 bases and J by 4 bases, 9 bases remained unmatched. CDR3 DNA sequence: TGTGCCAGCAGTACGGGAGGGATTTTAAGAGAGACCCAGTACTTC. This encodes CASSTGGILRETQYF.